The TCR beta chain under discussion was sequenced for a study of PD-1 blockade in classical Hodgkin lymphoma. Whole-study findings and limits: Prior to therapy, complete responders displayed diversity much like that of newly diagnosed patients. With respect to the repertoire differences, their causes, possibly disease activity or prior therapy, remain undefined.

Here immunoSEQ multiplex PCR was the method, and the copy in TCRdb shows in-frame clones only, minus some. The table includes about 16,000 clones, around 85% detected once. The patients all showed relapse after autologous stem cell transplantation, while their brentuximab vedotin exposure varied. Out of thawed PBMCs, magnetic negative selection purified CD4+ T cells. Concerning this clone itself: What it binds is not known.

The sequence derives from a human donor with classical Hodgkin lymphoma. The sample consisted of CD4+ T cells from blood, taken at baseline.

The CDR3: CAWNRWGQRNEKLFF. Here the CDR3 DNA reads TGTGCCTGGAATCGATGGGGACAGCGTAATGAAAAACTGTTTTTT. The chain employs TRBV30 and TRBJ1-4, with 7 bases identical to TRBD1. The V gene's germline CDR1 is GTSNPN and CDR2 SVGIG (reference sequence). Trimming at V came to 4 bases and at J to 4 bases, leaving 9 bases not matched to a gene. The CDR3 sequence is 15 residues long.